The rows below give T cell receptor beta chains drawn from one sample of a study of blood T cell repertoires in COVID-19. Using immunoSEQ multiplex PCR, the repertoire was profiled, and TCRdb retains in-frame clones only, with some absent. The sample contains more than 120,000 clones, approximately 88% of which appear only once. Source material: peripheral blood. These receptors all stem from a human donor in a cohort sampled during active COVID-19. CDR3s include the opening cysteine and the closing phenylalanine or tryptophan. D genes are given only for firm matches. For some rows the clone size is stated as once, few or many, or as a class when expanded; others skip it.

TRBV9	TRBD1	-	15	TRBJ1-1	CASSPRDRQNTEAFF	TGTGCCAGCAGCCCCCGGGACAGGCAGAACACTGAAGCTTTCTTT
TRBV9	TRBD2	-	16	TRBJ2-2	CASSARTSANTGELFF	TGTGCCAGCAGCGCCCGGACTAGCGCGAACACCGGGGAGCTGTTTTTT
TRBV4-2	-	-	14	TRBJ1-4	CASSQTGLNEKLFF	TGTGCCAGCAGCCAAACAGGGTTGAATGAAAAACTGTTTTTT
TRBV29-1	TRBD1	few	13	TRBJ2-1	CSVVSARDSQQFF	TGCAGCGTTGTCTCCGCCCGGGACAGCCAGCAGTTCTTC
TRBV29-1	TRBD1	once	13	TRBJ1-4	CSVSDRGLEKLFF	TGCAGCGTCTCGGACAGGGGGCTTGAAAAACTGTTTTTT
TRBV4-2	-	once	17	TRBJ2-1	CASSQDGGGPSYNEQFF	TGTGCCAGCAGCCAAGATGGAGGCGGGCCTTCCTACAATGAGCAGTTCTTC
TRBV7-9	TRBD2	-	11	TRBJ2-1	CASSLAGGPLF	TGTGCCAGCAGCTTAGCGGGAGGGCCGCTCTTC
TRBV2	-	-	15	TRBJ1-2	CASSANRVGIYGYTF	TGTGCCAGCAGTGCGAACCGGGTGGGTATCTATGGCTACACCTTC
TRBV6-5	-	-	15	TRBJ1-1	CASIVSGRQGSEAFF	TGTGCCAGCATTGTGTCTGGCCGGCAGGGATCTGAAGCTTTCTTT
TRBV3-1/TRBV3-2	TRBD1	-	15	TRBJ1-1	CASSQEGGVRTEAFF	TGTGCCAGCAGCCAAGAAGGGGGCGTTCGCACTGAAGCTTTCTTT
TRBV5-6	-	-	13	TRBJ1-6	CASSLERDSPLHF	TGTGCCAGCAGCTTGGAACGAGATTCACCCCTCCACTTT
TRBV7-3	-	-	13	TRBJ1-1	CASSTVRGNEAFF	TGTGCCAGCAGCACAGTCAGGGGAAATGAAGCTTTCTTT
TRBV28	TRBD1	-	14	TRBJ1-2	CASSLWTGGLGYTF	TGTGCCAGCAGTTTATGGACAGGGGGCCTTGGCTACACCTTC
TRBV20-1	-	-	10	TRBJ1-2	CSAARQGYTF	TGCAGTGCTGCCCGACAGGGCTACACCTTC
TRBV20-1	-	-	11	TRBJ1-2	CSARERGIYTF	TGCAGTGCTAGAGAACGGGGAATCTACACCTTC
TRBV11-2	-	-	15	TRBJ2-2	CASSYKGGGTGELFF	TGTGCCAGCAGCTACAAGGGAGGAGGTACCGGGGAGCTGTTTTTT
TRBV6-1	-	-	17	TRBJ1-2	CASSEAGDSTLNYGYTF	TGTGCCAGCAGTGAAGCGGGAGATTCAACCCTAAACTATGGCTACACCTTC
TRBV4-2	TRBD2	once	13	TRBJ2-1	CASSPGTINEQFF	TGTGCCAGCAGCCCCGGGACTATCAATGAGCAGTTCTTC
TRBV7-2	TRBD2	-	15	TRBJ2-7	CASSYLAERHYEQYF	TGTGCCAGCAGCTATCTAGCGGAGAGACACTACGAGCAGTACTTC
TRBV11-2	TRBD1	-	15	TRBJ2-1	CASSPTGISYNEQFF	TGTGCCAGCAGCCCGACAGGGATCTCCTACAATGAGCAGTTCTTC
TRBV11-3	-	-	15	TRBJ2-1	CASSRTEGLYNEQFF	TGTGCCAGCAGCCGAACAGAAGGACTATACAATGAGCAGTTCTTC
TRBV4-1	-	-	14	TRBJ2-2	CASSQGLVAGELFF	TGCGCCAGCAGCCAAGGACTAGTGGCCGGGGAGCTGTTTTTT
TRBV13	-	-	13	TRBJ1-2	CASSKSYKNGYTF	TGTGCCAGCAGCAAATCGTATAAAAATGGCTACACCTTC
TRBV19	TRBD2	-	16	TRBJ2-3	CASSFSAGISTDTQYF	TGTGCCAGTAGTTTCTCAGCGGGGATTAGCACAGATACGCAGTATTTT
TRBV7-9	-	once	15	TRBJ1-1	CASSLTGGINTEAFF	TGTGCCAGCAGCTTAACCGGGGGAATTAACACTGAAGCTTTCTTT
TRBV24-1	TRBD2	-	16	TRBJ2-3	CATSDSSGRDADTQYF	TGTGCCACCAGTGATTCTAGCGGGAGGGACGCAGATACGCAGTATTTT
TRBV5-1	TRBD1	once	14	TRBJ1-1	CASSTQGGITEAFF	TGCGCCAGCAGCACACAGGGGGGGATCACTGAAGCTTTCTTT
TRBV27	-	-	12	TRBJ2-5	CASSPRGETQYF	TGTGCCAGCAGCCCCAGGGGAGAGACCCAGTACTTC
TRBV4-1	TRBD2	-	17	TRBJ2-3	CASSQDGGAGGTDTQYF	TGCGCCAGCAGCCAAGATGGGGGCGCGGGGGGGACAGATACGCAGTATTTT
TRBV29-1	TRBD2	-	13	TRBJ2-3	CSVAISGRDTQYF	TGCAGCGTTGCCATAAGCGGGAGAGATACGCAGTATTTT
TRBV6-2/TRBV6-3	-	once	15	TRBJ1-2	CASSYSNGVGGGYTF	TGTGCCAGCAGTTACTCGAATGGGGTCGGAGGAGGCTACACCTTC
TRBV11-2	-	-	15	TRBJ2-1	CASSLGRTRGNEQFF	TGTGCCAGCAGCTTAGGGAGGACCAGGGGCAATGAGCAGTTCTTC
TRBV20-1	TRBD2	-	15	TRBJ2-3	CSASMAGGSADTQYF	TGCAGTGCTAGTATGGCGGGAGGTTCGGCAGATACGCAGTATTTT
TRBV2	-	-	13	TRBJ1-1	CASSEDTGRVTFF	TGTGCCAGCAGTGAAGATACAGGGCGCGTTACTTTCTTT
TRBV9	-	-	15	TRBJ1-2	CASSAGLQQGYGYTF	TGTGCCAGCAGCGCCGGCCTGCAGCAGGGTTATGGCTACACCTTC
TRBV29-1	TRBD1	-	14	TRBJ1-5	CSVVTGTAGQPQHF	TGCAGCGTTGTTACCGGGACAGCCGGTCAGCCCCAGCATTTT
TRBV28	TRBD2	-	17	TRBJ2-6	CASRGLAGGPGANVLTF	TGTGCCAGCCGCGGACTAGCGGGAGGGCCTGGGGCCAACGTCCTGACTTTC
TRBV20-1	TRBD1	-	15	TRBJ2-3	CSASSGTGGPDTQYF	TGCAGTGCTAGTTCCGGGACAGGGGGTCCAGATACGCAGTATTTT
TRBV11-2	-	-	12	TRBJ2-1	CASSRGNNEQFF	TGTGCCAGCAGCCGAGGGAACAATGAGCAGTTCTTC
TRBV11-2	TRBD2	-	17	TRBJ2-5	CASSLGLAGNTQETQYF	TGTGCCAGCAGCCTCGGACTAGCGGGGAATACACAAGAGACCCAGTACTTC
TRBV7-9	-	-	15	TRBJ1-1	CASSPDIPKSTEAFF	TGTGCCAGCAGCCCTGACATTCCCAAGAGCACTGAAGCTTTCTTT
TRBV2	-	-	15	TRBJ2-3	CASSEGQGNTDTQYF	TGTGCCAGCAGTGAAGGGCAGGGTAACACAGATACGCAGTATTTT
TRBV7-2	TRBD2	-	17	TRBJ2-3	CASSLGRLAGGTDTQYF	TGTGCCAGCAGCTTAGGGAGACTAGCGGGGGGCACAGATACGCAGTATTTT
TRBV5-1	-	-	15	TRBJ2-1	CASRPHREGVNEQFF	TGCGCCAGCAGACCACACAGGGAAGGGGTCAATGAGCAGTTCTTC
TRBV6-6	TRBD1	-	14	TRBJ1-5	CASSTGGGNQPQHF	TGTGCCAGTTCAACAGGGGGCGGAAATCAGCCCCAGCATTTT
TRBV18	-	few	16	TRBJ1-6	CASSPNRATDNSPLHF	TGTGCCAGCTCACCGAACAGGGCTACGGATAATTCACCCCTCCACTTT
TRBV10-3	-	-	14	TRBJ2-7	CAISEFESPYEQYF	TGTGCCATCAGTGAGTTTGAGAGTCCCTACGAGCAGTACTTC
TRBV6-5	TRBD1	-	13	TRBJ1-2	CASRKDRLSGYTF	TGTGCCAGCAGAAAGGACAGGCTGAGCGGCTACACCTTC
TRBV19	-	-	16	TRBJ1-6	CASSNPKGGSDSPLHF	TGTGCCAGTAGTAATCCAAAGGGGGGGTCGGATTCACCCCTCCACTTT
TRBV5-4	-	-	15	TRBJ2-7	CASSHRGTAPHEQYF	TGTGCCAGCAGCCACCGCGGGACTGCTCCCCACGAGCAGTACTTC
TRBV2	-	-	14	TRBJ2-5	CASNKQGLQETQYF	TGTGCCAGCAACAAACAGGGTCTCCAAGAGACCCAGTACTTC
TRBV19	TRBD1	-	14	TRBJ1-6	CASSMRDRESPLHF	TGTGCCAGTAGTATGCGGGACAGGGAGTCACCCCTCCACTTT
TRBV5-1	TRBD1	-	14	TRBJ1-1	CASSPVTGATEAFF	TGCGCCAGCAGCCCTGTGACAGGGGCAACTGAAGCTTTCTTT